This paragraph reports one TCR beta chain. Its antigen remains undetermined. No clone much larger than this one lies a single base away; base qualities are absent. The collaborating institutions used their own protocols to collect whole blood in K2EDTA tubes. For TCRbeta analysis, collaborators shipped samples in one of three forms: frozen whole blood, isolated PBMCs, or DNA extracted from either of those sample types. These data belong to a study of blood T cell repertoires in COVID-19 (dated by TCRdb to 2020 to 2021). For the study in its entirety: The collaborator samples originated in the United States, Italy and Spain and spanned the acute and convalescent phases of COVID-19. The prospective study material was composed of cDNA or gDNA derived from T cells, B-cell-depleted T cells, or PBMCs. Subjects who had been exposed to COVID-19, were actively infected with it, or had recovered from it provided the deeply sampled blood TCRbeta repertoires that made up the dataset. The repertoires were released in a freely available public database intended as a resource for research on the immune response to SARS-CoV-2. Samples were obtained from the ongoing ImmuneRACE study (first 160 participants) and from about 1,300 subjects provided by 6 global collaborators. A de-identified subject ID, COVID-19 status, age in years and sex were almost always included in the sample metadata. HLA class I and class II types, where available, came from metadata supplied by the sample provider rather than from assay-based typing. General study outcomes and caveats: The quantity of clinical and demographic metadata differed by source and by participant and was supplied without curation.

TCRbeta CDR3 regions were amplified from genomic DNA by means of the immunoSEQ Assay, a bias-controlled multiplex PCR. In the authors' own workflow: The number of nucleated cells in each sample was estimated from the amplification of reference gene primers within the assay. To quantify the absolute abundance of each unique TCRbeta CDR3 rearrangement, sequence reads were collapsed and filtered. For each sample, productive Simpson clonality was calculated by taking the square root of Simpson's diversity index across productive rearrangements. TCRdb retrieved this table from immuneACCESS and kept in-frame rearrangements only. Not all clones are present; in checked studies, unresolved V genes account for under half, and no reason is known for the remainder. From that table come the V and J calls and clone size; the DNA was used to work out D and trimming. This sample is represented by around 65,000 clones; approximately 91% of them were singletons. The biggest ten clones account for roughly 1.5% of the sample.

From the cysteine up to the phenylalanine, the CDR3 has a length of 18 residues. The only DNA kept is the CDR3, 54 bases in frame from the first base. Taken from the germline V gene (reference sequence), the CDR1 and CDR2 loops are SSHAT and FNYEAQ. Trimming removed 4 bases from V and 5 bases from J; the gene matches leave 11 bases unexplained. The TCR sequence derives from a human donor in a cohort sampled during active COVID-19. Sequenced sample: peripheral blood. Rearrangement joined TRBV7-7 to TRBJ2-2, with 12 junctional bases fitting TRBD2. The CDR3 region: CASSSLVLAGGDTGELFF. The bases read TGTGCCAGCAGCTCCCTCGTACTAGCGGGAGGTGATACCGGGGAGCTGTTTTTT.